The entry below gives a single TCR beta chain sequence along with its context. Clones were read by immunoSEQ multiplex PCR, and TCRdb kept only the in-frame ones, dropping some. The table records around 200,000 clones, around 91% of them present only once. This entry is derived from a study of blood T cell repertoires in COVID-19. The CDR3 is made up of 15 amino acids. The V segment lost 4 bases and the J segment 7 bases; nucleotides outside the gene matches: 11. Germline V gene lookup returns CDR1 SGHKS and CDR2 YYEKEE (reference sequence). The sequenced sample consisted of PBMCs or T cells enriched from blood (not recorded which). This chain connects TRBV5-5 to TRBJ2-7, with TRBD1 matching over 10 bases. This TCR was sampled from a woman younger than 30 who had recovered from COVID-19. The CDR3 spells CASSIRDRGSEEQYF. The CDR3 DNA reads TGTGCCAGCAGCATCAGGGACAGGGGATCGGAAGAGCAGTACTTC.